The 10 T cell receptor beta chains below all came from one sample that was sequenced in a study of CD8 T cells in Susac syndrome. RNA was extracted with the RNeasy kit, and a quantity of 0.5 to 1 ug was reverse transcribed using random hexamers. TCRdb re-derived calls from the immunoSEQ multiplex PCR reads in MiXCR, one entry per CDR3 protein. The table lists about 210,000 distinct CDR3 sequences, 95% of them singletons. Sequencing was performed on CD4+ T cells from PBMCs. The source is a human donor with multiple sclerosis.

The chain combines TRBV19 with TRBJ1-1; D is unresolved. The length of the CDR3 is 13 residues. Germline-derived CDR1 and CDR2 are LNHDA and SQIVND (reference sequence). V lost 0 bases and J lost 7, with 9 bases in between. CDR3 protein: CASSIDVTLEAFF. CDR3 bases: TGTGCCAGTAGTATAGACGTGACTCTTGAAGCTTTCTTT.

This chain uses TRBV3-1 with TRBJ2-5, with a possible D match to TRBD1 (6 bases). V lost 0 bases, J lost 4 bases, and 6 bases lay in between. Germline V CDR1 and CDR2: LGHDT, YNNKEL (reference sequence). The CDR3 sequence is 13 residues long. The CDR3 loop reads CASSQDRGETQYF. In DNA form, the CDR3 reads TGTGCCAGCAGCCAAGACAGGGGAGAGACCCAGTACTTC.

This CDR3 is CSARVAGVEQYF. The CDR3 DNA follows: TGCAGTGCTAGAGTGGCGGGAGTCGAGCAGTACTTC. The V call is TRBV20-1, the J call TRBJ2-7; 7 bases fit TRBD2. The CDR3 runs 12 residues. Germline loops: CDR1 DFQATT, CDR2 SNEGSKA (reference sequence). J was trimmed by 6 bases and V by 1 base; bases with no gene match: 3.

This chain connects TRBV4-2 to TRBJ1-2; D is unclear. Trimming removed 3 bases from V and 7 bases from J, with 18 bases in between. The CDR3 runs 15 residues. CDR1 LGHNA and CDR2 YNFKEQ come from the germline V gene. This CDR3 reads CASSQATGSGCGYTF. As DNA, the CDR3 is TGTGCCAGCAGCCAGGCCACCGGGTCAGGATGTGGCTACACCTTC.

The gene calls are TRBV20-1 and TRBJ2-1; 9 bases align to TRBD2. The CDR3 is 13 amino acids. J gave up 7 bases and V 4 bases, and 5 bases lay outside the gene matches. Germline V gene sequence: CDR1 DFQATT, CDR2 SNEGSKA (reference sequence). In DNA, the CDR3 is TGCAGTGCTACTAGCGGGAACGGTAATGAGCAGTTCTTC. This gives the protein CSATSGNGNEQFF.

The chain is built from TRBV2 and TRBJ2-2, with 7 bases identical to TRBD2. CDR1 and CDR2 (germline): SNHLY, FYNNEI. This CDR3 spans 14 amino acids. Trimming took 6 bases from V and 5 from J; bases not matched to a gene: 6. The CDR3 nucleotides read TGTGCCAGCAGGGGCGGGAGAGAAACCGGGGAGCTGTTTTTT. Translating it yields CASRGGRETGELFF.

CDR3 residues: CASGQTRESSYEQYF. CDR3 bases: TGTGCCAGTGGACAGACCAGGGAGAGCTCCTACGAGCAGTACTTC. V gene TRBV7-6 combines with J gene TRBJ2-7; possible D gene TRBD1, 6 bases. CDR3 length equals 15 residues. The germline gives CDR1 SGHVS, CDR2 FNYEAQ. The germline V and J ends were trimmed by 9 bases and 0 bases, with 18 bases remaining between them.

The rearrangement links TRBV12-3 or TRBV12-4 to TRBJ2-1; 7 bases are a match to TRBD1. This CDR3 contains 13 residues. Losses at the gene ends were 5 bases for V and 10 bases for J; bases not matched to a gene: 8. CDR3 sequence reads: CASSPSIQGEQFF. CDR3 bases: TGTGCCAGCAGTCCCTCGATACAGGGGGAGCAGTTCTTC.

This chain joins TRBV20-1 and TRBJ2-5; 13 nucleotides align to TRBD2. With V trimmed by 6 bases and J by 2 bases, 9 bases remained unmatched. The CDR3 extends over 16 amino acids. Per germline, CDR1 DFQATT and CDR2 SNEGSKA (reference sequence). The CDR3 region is CSAPMTGLAGQETQYF. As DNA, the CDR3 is TGCAGTGCCCCTATGACGGGACTAGCGGGACAAGAGACCCAGTACTTC.

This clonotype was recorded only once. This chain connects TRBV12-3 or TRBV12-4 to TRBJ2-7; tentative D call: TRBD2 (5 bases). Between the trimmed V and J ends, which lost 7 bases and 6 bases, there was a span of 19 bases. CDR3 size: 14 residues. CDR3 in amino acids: CASTLDRGSAEQYF. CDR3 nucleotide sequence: TGTGCCAGCACCCTAGACCGGGGTTCGGCCGAGCAGTACTTC.